The entry below gives a single T cell receptor beta chain sequence along with its context. These data come from a study of blood T cell repertoires in COVID-19. About the study: The study drew acute and convalescent COVID-19 samples from the United States, Italy and Spain. The cDNA or gDNA used as material had been derived from T cells, B-cell-depleted T cells, or PBMCs.

This table comes from immunoSEQ multiplex PCR, and its TCRdb copy is limited to in-frame clones, with some not included. The sample gives approximately 200,000 clones, less than 95% of which show up once; roughly 0.76% is in the top ten. Germline V lookup: CDR1 SQVTM, CDR2 ANQGSEA. The V end lost 6 bases, the J end lost 1 base, and 18 bases lay between the germline ends. The CDR3 sequence is 15 residues long. This TCR came from a man aged 25-45 years with COVID-19, enrolled during active disease. The sequencing input was peripheral blood. The V gene is TRBV29-1, the J gene TRBJ1-1, with a tentative D call TRBD1 (5 bases). The CDR3 protein is CSVPPPGGRNTEAFF. CDR3 nucleotide sequence: TGCAGCGTACCACCCCCCGGGGGACGGAACACTGAAGCTTTCTTT.